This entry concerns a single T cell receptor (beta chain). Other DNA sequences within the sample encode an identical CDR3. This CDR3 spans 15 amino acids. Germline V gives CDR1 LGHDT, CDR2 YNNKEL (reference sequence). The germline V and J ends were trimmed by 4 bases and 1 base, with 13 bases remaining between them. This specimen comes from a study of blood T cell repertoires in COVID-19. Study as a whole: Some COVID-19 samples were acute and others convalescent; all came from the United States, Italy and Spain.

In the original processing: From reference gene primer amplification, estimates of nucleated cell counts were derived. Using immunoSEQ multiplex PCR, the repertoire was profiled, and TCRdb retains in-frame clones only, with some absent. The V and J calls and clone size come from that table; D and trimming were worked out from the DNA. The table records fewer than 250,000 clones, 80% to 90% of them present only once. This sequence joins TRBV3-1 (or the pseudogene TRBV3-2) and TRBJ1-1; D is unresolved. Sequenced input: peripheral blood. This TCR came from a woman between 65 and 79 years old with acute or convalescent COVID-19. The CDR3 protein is CASSPQGSANTEAFF. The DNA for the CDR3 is TGTGCCAGCAGCCCACAAGGTAGCGCGAACACTGAAGCTTTCTTT.